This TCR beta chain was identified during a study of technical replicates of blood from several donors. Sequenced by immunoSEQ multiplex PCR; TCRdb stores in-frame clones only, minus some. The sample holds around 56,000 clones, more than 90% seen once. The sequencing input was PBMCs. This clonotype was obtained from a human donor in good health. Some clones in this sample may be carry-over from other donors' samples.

Written as DNA, the CDR3 is TGCGCCAGCAGCCAAGATTCTAGCCCGAATCAGCCCCAGCATTTT. This translates into CASSQDSSPNQPQHF. This rearrangement joins TRBV4-3 to TRBJ1-5; D unresolved. Germline assignment: CDR1 LGHNA and CDR2 YSLEER. V lost 0 bases and J 4 bases, leaving 10 bases between the germline ends. This CDR3 region has 15 residues.